The clone carrying this TCR beta chain was recorded a few times. This entry belongs to a study of response to subunit inactivated influenza vaccine. TCRdb called the RT-PCR reads again in MiXCR, with one record for every CDR3 protein. The sample lists more than 550,000 distinct CDR3 sequences; about 11% were seen once. Looked up from germline, CDR1 is LGHNA and CDR2 is YSLEER. This CDR3 is built from 16 residues. J gave up 2 bases and V 0 bases, and 6 bases lay outside the gene matches. The clonotype comes from a middle-aged man who received an inactivated influenza vaccine. The sequencing here drew on PBMCs from blood, taken on the day of vaccination. The V gene is TRBV4-3, the J gene TRBJ2-7, with 8 positions matching TRBD2. The CDR3 sequence is CASSQDGSGMPYEQYF. In DNA form, the CDR3 reads TGCGCCAGCAGCCAAGATGGTAGCGGGATGCCCTACGAGCAGTACTTC.